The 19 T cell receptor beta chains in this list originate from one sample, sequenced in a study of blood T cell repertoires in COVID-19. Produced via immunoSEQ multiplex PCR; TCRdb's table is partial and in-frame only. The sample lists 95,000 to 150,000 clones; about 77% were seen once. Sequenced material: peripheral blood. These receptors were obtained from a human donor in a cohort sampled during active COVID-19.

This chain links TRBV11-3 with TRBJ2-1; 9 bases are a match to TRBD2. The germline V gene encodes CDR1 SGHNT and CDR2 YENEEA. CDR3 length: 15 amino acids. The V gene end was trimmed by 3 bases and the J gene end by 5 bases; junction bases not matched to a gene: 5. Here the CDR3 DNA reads TGTGCCAGCAGCTTCGGGCTAGCGGGGAACAATGAGCAGTTCTTC. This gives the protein CASSFGLAGNNEQFF.

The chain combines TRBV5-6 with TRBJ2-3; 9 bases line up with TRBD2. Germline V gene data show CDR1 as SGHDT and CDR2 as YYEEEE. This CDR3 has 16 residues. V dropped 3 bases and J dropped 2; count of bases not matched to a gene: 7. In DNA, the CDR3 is TGTGCCAGCAGCTCCCTCTCTAGCGGGGTCACAGATACGCAGTATTTT. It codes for CASSSLSSGVTDTQYF.

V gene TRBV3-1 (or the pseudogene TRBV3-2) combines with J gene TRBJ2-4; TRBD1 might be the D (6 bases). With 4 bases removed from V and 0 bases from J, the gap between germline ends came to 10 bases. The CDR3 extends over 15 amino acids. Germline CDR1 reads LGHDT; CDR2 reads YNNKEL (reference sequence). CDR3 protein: CASSPRTVAKNIQYF. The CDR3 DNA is TGTGCCAGCAGCCCTCGGACAGTAGCCAAAAACATTCAGTACTTC.

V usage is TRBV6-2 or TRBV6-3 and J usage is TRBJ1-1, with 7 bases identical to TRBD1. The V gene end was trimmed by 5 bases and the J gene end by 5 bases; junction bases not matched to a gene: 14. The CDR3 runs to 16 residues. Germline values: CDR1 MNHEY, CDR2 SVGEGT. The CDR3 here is CASSPLEWDRGTEAFF. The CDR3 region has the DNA TGTGCCAGCAGTCCGCTAGAATGGGACAGAGGGACTGAAGCTTTCTTT.

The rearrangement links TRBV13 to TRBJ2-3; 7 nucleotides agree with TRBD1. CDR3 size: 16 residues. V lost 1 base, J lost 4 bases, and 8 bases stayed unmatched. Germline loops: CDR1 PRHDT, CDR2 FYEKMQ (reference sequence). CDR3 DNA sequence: TGTGCCAGCAGCTTAGCGGTGACAGGGTCGGCAGATACGCAGTATTTT. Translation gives CASSLAVTGSADTQYF.

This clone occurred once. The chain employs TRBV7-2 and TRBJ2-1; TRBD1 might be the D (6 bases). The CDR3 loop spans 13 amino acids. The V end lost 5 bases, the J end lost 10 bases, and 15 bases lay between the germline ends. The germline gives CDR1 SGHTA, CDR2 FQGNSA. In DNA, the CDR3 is TGTGCCAGCAGCAGGGGGAGCTTCGAAGAGCAGTTCTTC. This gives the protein CASSRGSFEEQFF.

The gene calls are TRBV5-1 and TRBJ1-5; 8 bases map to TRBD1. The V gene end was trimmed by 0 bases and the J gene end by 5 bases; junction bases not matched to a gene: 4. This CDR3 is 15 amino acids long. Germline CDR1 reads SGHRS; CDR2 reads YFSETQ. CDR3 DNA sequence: TGCGCCAGCAGCTTGGGCGGGACAGGCGATCAGCCCCAGCATTTT. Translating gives CASSLGGTGDQPQHF.

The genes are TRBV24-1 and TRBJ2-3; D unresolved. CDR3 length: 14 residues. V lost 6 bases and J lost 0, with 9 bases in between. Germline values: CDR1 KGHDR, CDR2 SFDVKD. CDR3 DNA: TGTGCCACCAGTCAGGCCCCTAGCACAGATACGCAGTATTTT. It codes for CATSQAPSTDTQYF.

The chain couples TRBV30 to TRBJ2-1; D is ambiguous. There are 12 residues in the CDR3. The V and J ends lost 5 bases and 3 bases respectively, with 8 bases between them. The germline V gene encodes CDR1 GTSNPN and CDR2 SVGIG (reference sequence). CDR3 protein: CAWATSYNEQFF. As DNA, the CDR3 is TGTGCCTGGGCGACAAGCTACAATGAGCAGTTCTTC.

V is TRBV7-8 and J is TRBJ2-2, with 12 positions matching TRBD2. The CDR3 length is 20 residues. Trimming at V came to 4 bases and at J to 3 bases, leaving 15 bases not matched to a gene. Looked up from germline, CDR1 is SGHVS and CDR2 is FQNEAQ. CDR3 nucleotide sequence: TGTGCCAGCAGCTGGAGCCGGGCTAGCGGGGGGGTTAGGGACACCGGGGAGCTGTTTTTT. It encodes CASSWSRASGGVRDTGELFF.

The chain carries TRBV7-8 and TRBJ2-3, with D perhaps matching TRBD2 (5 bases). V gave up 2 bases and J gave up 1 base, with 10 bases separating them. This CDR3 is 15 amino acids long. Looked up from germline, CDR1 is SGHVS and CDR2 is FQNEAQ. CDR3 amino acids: CASSLSGIGTDTQYF. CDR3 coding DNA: TGTGCCAGCAGCTTATCGGGGATCGGCACAGATACGCAGTATTTT.

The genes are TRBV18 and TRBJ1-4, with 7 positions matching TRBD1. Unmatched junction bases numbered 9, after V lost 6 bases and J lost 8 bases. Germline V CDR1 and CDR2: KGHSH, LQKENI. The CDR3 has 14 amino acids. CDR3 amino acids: CASSSTGMAEKLFF. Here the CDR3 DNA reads TGTGCCAGCTCCTCGACAGGGATGGCAGAAAAACTGTTTTTT. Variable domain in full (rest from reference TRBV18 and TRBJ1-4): NAGVMQNPRHLVRRRGQEARLRCSPMKGHSHVYWYRQLPEEGLKFMVYLQKENIIDESGMPKERFSAEFPKEGPSILRIQQVVRGDSAAYFCASSSTGMAEKLFFGSGTQLSVL.

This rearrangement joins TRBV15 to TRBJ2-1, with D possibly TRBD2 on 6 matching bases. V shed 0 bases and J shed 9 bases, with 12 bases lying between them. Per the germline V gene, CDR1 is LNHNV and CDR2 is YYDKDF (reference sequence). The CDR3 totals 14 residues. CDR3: CATSRDPGAGEQFF. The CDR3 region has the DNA TGTGCCACCAGCAGAGATCCCGGAGCGGGTGAGCAGTTCTTC.

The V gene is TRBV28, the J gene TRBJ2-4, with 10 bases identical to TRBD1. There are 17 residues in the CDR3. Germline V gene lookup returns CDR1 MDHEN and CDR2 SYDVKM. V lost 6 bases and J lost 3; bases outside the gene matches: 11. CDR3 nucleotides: TGTGCCAGCAGCCCCTCCCGACAGGGGGCGGGCAAAAACATTCAGTACTTC. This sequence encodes CASSPSRQGAGKNIQYF.

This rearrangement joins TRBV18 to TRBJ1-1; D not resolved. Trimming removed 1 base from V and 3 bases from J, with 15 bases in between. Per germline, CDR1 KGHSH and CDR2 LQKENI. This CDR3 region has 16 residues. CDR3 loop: CASSPRVTGSDTEAFF. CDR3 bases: TGTGCCAGCTCACCACGGGTTACGGGGAGCGACACTGAAGCTTTCTTT.

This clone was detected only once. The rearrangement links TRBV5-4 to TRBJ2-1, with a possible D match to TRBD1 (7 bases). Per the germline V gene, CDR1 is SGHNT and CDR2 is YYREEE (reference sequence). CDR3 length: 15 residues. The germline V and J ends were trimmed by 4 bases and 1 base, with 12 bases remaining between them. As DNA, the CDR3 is TGTGCCAGCAGCCAGGGGGGCGGGTCCTACAATGAGCAGTTCTTC. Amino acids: CASSQGGGSYNEQFF.

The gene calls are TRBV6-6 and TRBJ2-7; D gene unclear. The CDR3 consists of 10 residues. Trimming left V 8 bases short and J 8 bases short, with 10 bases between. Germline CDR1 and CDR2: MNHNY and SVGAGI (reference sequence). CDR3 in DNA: TGTGCCAGCGGCCAGGCGAAGCAGTACTTC. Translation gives CASGQAKQYF.

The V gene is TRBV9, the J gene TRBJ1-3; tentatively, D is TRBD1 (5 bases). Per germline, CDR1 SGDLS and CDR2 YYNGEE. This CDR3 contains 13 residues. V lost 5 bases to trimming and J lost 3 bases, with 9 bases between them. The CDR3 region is CASSGGGGNTIYF. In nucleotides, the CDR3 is TGTGCCAGCAGTGGGGGGGGTGGAAACACCATATATTTT.

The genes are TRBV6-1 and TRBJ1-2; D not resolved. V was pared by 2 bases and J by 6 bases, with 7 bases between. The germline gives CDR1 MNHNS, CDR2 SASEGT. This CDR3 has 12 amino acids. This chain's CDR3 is CASSESGHGYTF. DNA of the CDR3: TGTGCCAGCAGTGAATCTGGGCATGGCTACACCTTC.